The rows below give T cell receptor beta chains drawn from one sample of a study of blood T cell repertoires in COVID-19. The repertoire was sequenced with immunoSEQ multiplex PCR; TCRdb's copy has only in-frame clones and lacks some. The table lists around 330,000 clones, less than 85% of them singletons. The sample comprised PBMCs or T cells enriched from blood (not recorded which). The source is a woman in her 30s who had been exposed to COVID-19. The CDR3 runs from the conserved cysteine through the conserved F or W. A D gene is named only where the DNA matches it firmly. Not all rows give a size; the values are once, few, many and, for expanded clones, a class.

J gene | V gene | D gene | clone size | CDR3 DNA | CDR3 protein
TRBJ1-1 | TRBV11-2 | . | . | TGTGCCAGCAGCTCGACAGAGAACACTGAAGCTTTCTTT | CASSSTENTEAFF
TRBJ1-1 | TRBV28 | TRBD1 | few | TGTGCCAGCAGTTTCTTCGCGAATCAGGGGGCGCGAACTGAAGCTTTCTTT | CASSFFANQGARTEAFF
TRBJ1-2 | TRBV12-5 | . | . | TGTGCTAGTGGCCCGACGGGGGTAGGCTATGGCTACACCTTC | CASGPTGVGYGYTF
TRBJ1-1 | TRBV6-5 | . | . | TGTGCCACCCACAGGGATGGGGTGCCGAACACTGAAGCTTTCTTT | CATHRDGVPNTEAFF
TRBJ1-6 | TRBV6-1 | . | few | TGTGCCAGCAGTGAAGCGTTCGGGTTCTATAATTCACCCCTCCACTTT | CASSEAFGFYNSPLHF
TRBJ2-3 | TRBV7-9 | . | . | TGTGCCAGCAGCCTTAGAACTTCGAGCACAGATACGCAGTATTTT | CASSLRTSSTDTQYF
TRBJ1-5 | TRBV10-1 | . | . | TGCGCCAGCAGTGTTCGGGTAGATCAGCCCCAGCATTTT | CASSVRVDQPQHF
TRBJ2-7 | TRBV4-1 | TRBD1 | . | TGCGCCAGCAGCCAAACCGAGACAGGGGCCTACGAGCAGTACTTC | CASSQTETGAYEQYF
TRBJ1-1 | TRBV7-3 | . | . | TGTGCCAGCAGCCCTCAGGGGATGAACACTGAAGCTTTCTTT | CASSPQGMNTEAFF
TRBJ2-3 | TRBV10-2 | . | . | TGCGCCAGCAGTGTCGGGTCAGATACGCAGTATTTT | CASSVGSDTQYF
TRBJ1-2 | TRBV19 | . | . | TGTGCCAGTAGTAACAGCCAATCGAACTATGGCTACACCTTC | CASSNSQSNYGYTF
TRBJ2-2 | TRBV11-3 | . | . | TGTGCCAGCAGCTTAGAGGGGGGGCGATCCACCGGGGAGCTGTTTTTT | CASSLEGGRSTGELFF
TRBJ1-5 | TRBV10-3 | TRBD1 | . | TGTGCCATCAGTGATGGGACAGGGATACAGCCCCAGCATTTT | CAISDGTGIQPQHF
TRBJ1-2 | TRBV28 | . | . | TGTGCCAGCAGTAGAGGGGGTGGCTACACCTTC | CASSRGGGYTF
TRBJ2-1 | TRBV7-9 | TRBD2 | . | TGTGCCAGCACCCCGGGCGGGAGTCGATCCTACAATGAGCAGTTCTTC | CASTPGGSRSYNEQFF
TRBJ2-7 | TRBV11-1 | . | . | TGTGCCAGCAGCTTGACCCCGGGCCGGGGCTACGAGCAGTACTTC | CASSLTPGRGYEQYF
TRBJ1-2 | TRBV5-4 | TRBD1 | . | TGTGCCAGCAGCGGGAAGGGACAGAACTATGGCTACACCTTC | CASSGKGQNYGYTF
TRBJ1-3 | TRBV7-9 | . | . | TGTGCCAGCAGCTTAGCGCGGGGAGATAACTCTGGAAACACCATATATTTT | CASSLARGDNSGNTIYF